This is a list of T cell receptor beta chains from one sample in a study of post-analysis software for immune sequencing data. TCRdb processed the PCR reads anew with MiXCR; each CDR3 protein has one entry. The data hold under 900,000 distinct CDR3 sequences, with approximately 57% observed a single time. The specimen was blood. These receptors originate from a girl aged 10 to 17 with multiple sclerosis. The CDR3 runs from the conserved cysteine through the conserved F or W. The D gene is left open where the match is weak. A clone size is listed for some rows: how often the clone was seen (once, few, many), or a class if it is expanded.

TRBJ2-4 few TRBV20-1 . 15 CSARTIGGQRDIQYF TGCAGTGCTAGAACTATTGGGGGCCAAAGGGACATTCAGTACTTC
TRBJ1-2 . TRBV15 . 16 CATSRDPTTSGYGYTF TGTGCCACCAGCAGAGATCCGACAACGTCGGGGTATGGCTACACCTTC
TRBJ2-7 . TRBV12-5 TRBD2 14 CASGWRGGLGEQYF TGTGCTAGTGGTTGGCGGGGGGGGCTCGGCGAGCAGTACTTC
TRBJ2-5 . TRBV2 . 14 CASSEVRARETQYF TGTGCCAGCAGTGAGGTCAGGGCACGAGAGACCCAGTACTTC
TRBJ2-7 few TRBV4-1 TRBD2 15 CASSQSTSGGNEQYF TGCGCCAGCAGCCAATCGACTAGCGGAGGGAACGAGCAGTACTTC
TRBJ2-7 few TRBV27 . 17 CASQPLPMANRVYEQYF TGTGCCAGCCAACCATTACCAATGGCGAACAGGGTCTACGAGCAGTACTTC
TRBJ2-1 . TRBV7-3 TRBD1 15 CASSRGQGFYNEQFF TGTGCCAGCAGCCGGGGACAGGGTTTTTACAATGAGCAGTTCTTC
TRBJ1-1 . TRBV5-1 TRBD1 16 CASRLVTGGANTEAFF TGCGCCAGCAGGTTAGTGACAGGGGGCGCAAACACTGAGGCTTTCTTT
TRBJ1-2 few TRBV14 . 15 CASSQDFTGRNGCTF TGTGCCAGCAGCCAAGATTTCACAGGGCGGAATGGCTGCACCTTC
TRBJ1-6 . TRBV15 . 17 CATSRSLAQGMGSPLHF TGTGCCACCAGCAGATCTTTAGCACAGGGCATGGGTTCACCCCTCCACTTT
TRBJ2-3 . TRBV11-3 TRBD2 16 CASSPRAGGFPDTQYF TGTGCCAGCAGCCCCCGCGCGGGGGGGTTCCCAGATACGCAGTATTTT
TRBJ2-7 . TRBV3-1 . 16 CASSQLGARGAREQYF TGTGCCAGCAGCCAGTTGGGGGCCCGAGGGGCCCGCGAGCAGTACTTC
TRBJ2-3 once TRBV5-1 . 15 CASSLGSGVTDTQYF TGCGCCAGCAGCTTAGGATCCGGGGTCACAGATACGCAGTATTTT
TRBJ2-5 . TRBV20-1 . 12 CSATGTGETQYF TGCAGTGCAACCGGAACCGGGGAGACCCAGTACTTC
TRBJ2-1 . TRBV6-2/TRBV6-3 . 12 CASRDVRDEQFF TGTGCCAGCAGAGACGTCAGGGATGAGCAGTTCTTC
TRBJ2-7 . TRBV5-1 . 13 CASRIRGTYEQYF TGCGCCAGCAGGATTCGGGGGACCTACGAGCAGTACTTC
TRBJ2-7 . TRBV11-2 . 13 CASSFGDTQEQYF TGTGCCAGCAGCTTTGGGGATACCCAGGAGCAGTACTTC
TRBJ2-3 . TRBV27 . 16 CASSELGASGTDTQYF TGTGCCAGCAGTGAATTGGGGGCTTCGGGCACAGATACGCAGTATTTT
TRBJ1-2 . TRBV3-1 TRBD1 13 CASSQARGPGYTF TGTGCCAGCAGCCAAGCCAGGGGGCCTGGCTACACCTTC
TRBJ1-5 . TRBV7-3 . 16 CASSPTGGYSNQPQHF TGTGCCAGCAGCCCGACAGGAGGTTATAGCAATCAGCCCCAGCATTTT
TRBJ2-3 . TRBV18 . 15 CASSPAEYMADTQYF TGTGCCAGCTCACCCGCAGAGTATATGGCAGATACGCAGTATTTT
TRBJ1-1 . TRBV7-9 . 13 CASSKDSNTEAFF TGTGCCAGCAGCAAGGACAGCAACACTGAAGCTTTCTTT
TRBJ2-3 . TRBV10-2 . 14 CASSEVGSTDTQYF TGCGCCAGCAGTGAGGTGGGGAGCACAGATACGCAGTATTTT
TRBJ2-5 . TRBV7-7 . 13 CASSSQVGETQYF TGTGCTAGCAGCTCACAGGTTGGGGAGACCCAGTACTTC
TRBJ2-7 . TRBV2 TRBD2 16 CASSEGRLAETYEQYF TGTGCCAGCAGTGAAGGCCGGCTAGCGGAGACCTACGAGCAGTACTTC
TRBJ2-1 . TRBV7-2 . 15 CAGSLEGPVYNEQFF TGTGCCGGCAGCTTAGAGGGTCCAGTTTATAATGAGCAGTTCTTC
TRBJ2-3 . TRBV5-1 TRBD2 14 CASFSGGLRDTQYF TGCGCCAGTTTTAGCGGGGGGCTAAGAGATACGCAGTATTTT
TRBJ1-2 . TRBV20-1 . 13 CSASVSTNYGYTF TGCAGTGCTAGTGTCAGTACTAACTATGGCTACACCTTC
TRBJ1-2 . TRBV6-6 . 14 CASSSPQPNYGYTF TGTGCCAGCAGTTCCCCGCAGCCTAACTATGGCTACACCTTC
TRBJ2-5 few TRBV4-2 . 14 CASSQDKVGETQYF TGTGCCAGCAGCCAAGATAAAGTAGGCGAGACCCAGTACTTC
TRBJ2-7 few TRBV6-2/TRBV6-3 . 12 CASSSPRFEQYF TGTGCCAGCAGCAGCCCCCGGTTCGAGCAGTACTTC
TRBJ1-4 . TRBV3-1 TRBD1 15 CASSPGQSISEKLFF TGTGCCAGCAGCCCGGGACAGTCTATAAGTGAAAAACTGTTTTTT
TRBJ2-6 few TRBV7-3 . 17 CASSLVQDDPGANVLTF TGTGCCAGTAGCTTAGTCCAGGACGACCCTGGGGCCAACGTCCTGACTTTC
TRBJ2-5 few TRBV10-1 TRBD1 13 CASRSQGKETQYF TGCGCCAGCAGATCACAGGGGAAAGAGACCCAGTACTTC
TRBJ2-3 few TRBV20-1 . 14 CSARGQGFADTQYF TGCAGTGCTAGAGGCCAGGGGTTCGCAGATACGCAGTATTTT
TRBJ2-1 . TRBV9 . 16 CASSVAVLGADNEQFF TGTGCCAGCAGCGTAGCTGTCTTGGGGGCGGACAATGAGCAGTTCTTC
TRBJ2-1 . TRBV5-1 . 15 CASSLAAKSYNEQFF TGCGCCAGCAGCTTGGCGGCGAAATCCTACAATGAGCAGTTCTTC
TRBJ2-7 . TRBV29-1 . 12 CSIGSRGNEQYF TGCAGTATAGGGTCCCGGGGTAACGAGCAGTACTTC
TRBJ2-1 once TRBV3-1 . 15 CAISQDGGPGLEQFF TGTGCCATCAGCCAAGATGGGGGGCCAGGACTGGAGCAGTTCTTC
TRBJ2-7 . TRBV13 TRBD1 18 CASSLEPLRDRRKYEQYF TGTGCCAGCAGCTTAGAACCCCTCCGGGACAGGCGCAAGTACGAGCAGTACTTC
TRBJ2-5 . TRBV5-1 TRBD1 16 CASSLGGARAQETQYF TGCGCCAGCAGCTTAGGGGGCGCCAGAGCCCAAGAGACCCAGTACTTC
TRBJ2-3 . TRBV5-1 . 18 CASSESPIGTSGTDTQYF TGCGCCAGCAGCGAGTCACCGATTGGGACATCCGGCACAGATACGCAGTATTTT
TRBJ1-5 . TRBV10-3 . 12 CAIAGANQPQHF TGTGCCATCGCAGGGGCTAATCAGCCCCAGCATTTT
TRBJ2-3 . TRBV7-9 TRBD2 16 CASSDLAGGPADTQYF TGTGCCAGCAGCGACCTAGCGGGGGGGCCCGCAGATACGCAGTATTTT
TRBJ1-2 . TRBV29-1 . 13 CSVDRDPNYGYTF TGCAGCGTTGATCGGGATCCTAACTATGGCTACACCTTC
TRBJ1-5 . TRBV12-3/TRBV12-4 TRBD1 15 CASSKIDRGNQPQHF TGTGCCAGCAGTAAGATCGACAGGGGCAATCAGCCCCAGCATTTT
TRBJ2-7 . TRBV2 . 13 CASSEPLTGWQYF TGTGCCAGCAGTGAACCGCTAACAGGGTGGCAGTACTTC
TRBJ2-1 few TRBV29-1 . 14 CSVKDQQRFNEQFF TGCAGCGTTAAAGACCAGCAAAGGTTCAATGAGCAGTTCTTC
TRBJ2-5 few TRBV6-1 . 16 CASSEWGAGPQETQYF TGTGCCAGCAGTGAATGGGGGGCAGGGCCCCAAGAGACCCAGTACTTC
TRBJ2-1 . TRBV12-3/TRBV12-4 . 13 CASSFPANNEQFF TGTGCCAGCAGTTTCCCAGCGAACAATGAGCAGTTCTTC
TRBJ2-7 . TRBV7-2 . 14 CASSPWGIQYEQYF TGTGCCAGCAGCCCATGGGGAATCCAGTACGAGCAGTACTTC
TRBJ2-3 few TRBV12-3/TRBV12-4 . 14 CASRTREATDTQYF TGTGCCAGCAGAACCCGGGAAGCCACAGATACGCAGTATTTT
TRBJ2-5 . TRBV5-1 . 16 CASSPFGQQVGETQYF TGCGCCAGCAGCCCTTTCGGACAGCAGGTGGGGGAGACCCAGTACTTC
TRBJ2-1 . TRBV7-3 TRBD1 16 CASSLTSTGLNNEQFF TGTGCCAGCAGCTTAACCTCGACAGGGCTTAACAATGAGCAGTTCTTC